This T cell receptor (beta chain) is from a study of T cells expressing NK-cell markers. Germline V CDR1 and CDR2: SGHDT, YYEEEE. The CDR3 is made up of 17 amino acids. Following a re-call of the 5' RACE reads, TCRdb has one entry per CDR3 protein and lacks DNA. The sample has over 350,000 distinct CDR3 sequences. Input material: blood T cells: a sorted CD56 or NKG2C T cell subset, CD4+ or CD8+ T cells, or bulk PBMC T cells (not recorded which). This sequence was found in a woman between 50 and 59 years old in good health. This sequence joins TRBV5-6 and TRBJ2-1; absent DNA, TCRdb's TRBD2 call cannot be checked. The CDR3 loop is CASSSAGGTPRYNEQFF.